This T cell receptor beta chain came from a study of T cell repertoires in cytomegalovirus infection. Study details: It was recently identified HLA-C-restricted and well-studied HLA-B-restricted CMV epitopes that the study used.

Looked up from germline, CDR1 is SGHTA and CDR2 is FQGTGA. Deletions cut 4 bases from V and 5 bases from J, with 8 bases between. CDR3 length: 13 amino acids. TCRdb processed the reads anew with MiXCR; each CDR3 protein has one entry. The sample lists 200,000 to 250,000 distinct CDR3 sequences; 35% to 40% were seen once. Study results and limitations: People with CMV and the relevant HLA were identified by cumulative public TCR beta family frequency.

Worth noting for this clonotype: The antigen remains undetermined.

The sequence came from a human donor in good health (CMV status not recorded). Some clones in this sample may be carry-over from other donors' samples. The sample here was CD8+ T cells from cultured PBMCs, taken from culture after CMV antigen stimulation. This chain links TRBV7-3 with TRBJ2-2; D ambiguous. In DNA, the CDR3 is TGTGCCAGCAGCTCCCTTCTGACCGGGGAGCTGTTTTTT. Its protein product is CASSSLLTGELFF.